Listed here are 17 T cell receptor beta chains from one sample, sequenced in a study of cytomegalovirus exposure and HLA in healthy donors. It was with 60 Vbeta and 13 Jbeta primers that the PCR ran. The method was immunoSEQ multiplex PCR; TCRdb's version includes in-frame clones alone and lacks a portion of them. Among about 100,000 clones listed, approximately 72% were seen once. Sequences were obtained from PBMCs. The receptors shown here come from a male donor in good health and CMV-seropositive.

This chain links TRBV7-6 with TRBJ2-7; 9 bases fit TRBD2. Germline V gene sequence: CDR1 SGHVS, CDR2 FNYEAQ. The CDR3 is 14 amino acids. The V segment lost 4 bases and the J segment 4 bases; nucleotides outside the gene matches: 5. In DNA form, the CDR3 reads TGTGCCAGCAGCTACGGACTAGCGTCTTACGAGCAGTACTTC. This gives the protein CASSYGLASYEQYF.

The chain links TRBV7-9 to TRBJ1-1; perhaps TRBD1 as D (5 bases). Germline V gene sequence: CDR1 SEHNR, CDR2 FQNEAQ (reference sequence). V shed 5 bases and J shed 7 bases, with 17 bases lying between them. This CDR3 contains 14 residues. CDR3 DNA sequence: TGTGCCAGCAGCGACATACCGGGACTAAATGAAGCTTTCTTT. Its protein product is CASSDIPGLNEAFF.

The chain uses TRBV7-2 and TRBJ1-2, with TRBD1 as a possible D gene (6 bases). The CDR3 is 17 amino acids. Germline V gene lookup returns CDR1 SGHTA and CDR2 FQGNSA. V shed 5 bases and J shed 3 bases, with 22 bases lying between them. This chain's CDR3 is CASSQIALRGGYYGYTF. In nucleotides, the CDR3 is TGTGCCAGCAGCCAAATCGCTCTTAGGGGGGGCTACTATGGCTACACCTTC.

The chain carries TRBV5-4 and TRBJ2-5; 7 bases fit TRBD1. This CDR3 region has 13 residues. Trimming at V came to 2 bases and at J to 3 bases, leaving 1 base not matched to a gene. The V gene's germline CDR1 is SGHNT and CDR2 YYREEE (reference sequence). In DNA, the CDR3 is TGTGCCAGCAGCTTCACAGGGGAAGAGACCCAGTACTTC. It codes for CASSFTGEETQYF.

V and J are TRBV18 and TRBJ1-5; D remains ambiguous. The CDR3 runs to 15 residues. V gave up 2 bases and J gave up 3 bases, with 11 bases separating them. CDR1 is KGHSH and CDR2 is LQKENI in the germline V gene. The CDR3 bases are TGTGCCAGCTCACCAACGGGTCAAGACAATCAGCCCCAGCATTTT. Its translation is CASSPTGQDNQPQHF.

CDR3 region: CASRPGTFTGELFF. The CDR3 coding sequence is TGTGCCAGTCGTCCGGGAACCTTCACCGGGGAGCTGTTTTTT. The chain employs TRBV6-4 and TRBJ2-2; D possibly corresponds to TRBD2 (5 bases). Between the trimmed V and J ends, which lost 9 bases and 4 bases, there was a span of 15 bases. The germline V gene encodes CDR1 MRHNA and CDR2 SNTAGT. The CDR3 length is 14 residues.

The sample holds a few counts of this clone. The rearrangement uses TRBV19 and TRBJ1-2; TRBD1 aligns across 7 bases. The V gene end was trimmed by 4 bases and the J gene end by 2 bases; junction bases not matched to a gene: 7. Germline CDR1 LNHDA, CDR2 SQIVND (reference sequence). The CDR3 runs to 15 residues. DNA of the CDR3: TGTGCCAGTAGTACAGTAGGGGGCGCGAACTATGGCTACACCTTC. Translating it yields CASSTVGGANYGYTF.

This clone has only one observation. The CDR3 here is CAWSFGGTGATEAFF. Written as DNA, the CDR3 is TGTGCCTGGAGTTTCGGGGGGACAGGGGCTACTGAAGCTTTCTTT. The chain has TRBV30 and TRBJ1-1, with 10 bases lining up with TRBD1. The germline V gene encodes CDR1 GTSNPN and CDR2 SVGIG (reference sequence). V was clipped by 2 bases and J by 5 bases; unmatched bases: 8. The CDR3 consists of 15 residues.

The V call is TRBV7-9, the J call TRBJ2-7, with 7 bases lining up with TRBD1. The CDR3 runs 12 residues. CDR1 is SEHNR, CDR2 FQNEAQ, per germline (reference sequence). The J segment lost 6 bases and the V segment lost 4 bases, leaving 3 bases of the junction unmatched. In DNA form, the CDR3 reads TGTGCCAGCAGCTCGGGACAGAGCGAGCAGTACTTC. This translates into CASSSGQSEQYF.

The chain joins TRBV4-2 to TRBJ2-3, with 12 bases lining up with TRBD2. Losses at the gene ends were 5 bases for V and 4 bases for J; bases not matched to a gene: 7. Germline V gene sequence: CDR1 LGHNA, CDR2 YNFKEQ. This CDR3 has 16 residues. Here the CDR3 reads CASSFRTSGEPDTQYF. CDR3 nucleotides: TGTGCCAGCAGCTTCCGGACTAGCGGGGAGCCAGATACGCAGTATTTT.

The chain carries TRBV9 and TRBJ2-1, with 8 bases matching TRBD2. Germline loops: CDR1 SGDLS, CDR2 YYNGEE. The CDR3 is 15 residues long. Unmatched junction bases numbered 11, after V lost 3 bases and J lost 9 bases. CDR3 nucleotide sequence: TGTGCCAGCAGCGGCGGTGGTAGCGGGACAACTGAGCAGTTCTTC. Encoded protein: CASSGGGSGTTEQFF.

The rearrangement joins TRBV7-7 to TRBJ2-1; maybe TRBD2 (6 bases). This CDR3 is 14 amino acids long. CDR1 is SSHAT and CDR2 is FNYEAQ in the germline V gene (reference sequence). The germline V and J ends were trimmed by 3 bases and 2 bases, with 8 bases remaining between them. The CDR3 is CASSLGGTYNEQFF. CDR3 nucleotides: TGTGCCAGCAGCTTGGGGGGAACCTACAATGAGCAGTTCTTC.

This sequence joins TRBV30 and TRBJ2-3, with 10 bases matching TRBD2. J was trimmed by 6 bases and V by 4 bases; bases with no gene match: 7. Germline values: CDR1 GTSNPN, CDR2 SVGIG (reference sequence). The CDR3 contains 14 residues. The CDR3: CAWKVAGGSDTQYF. DNA of the CDR3: TGTGCCTGGAAAGTAGCGGGGGGCTCGGATACGCAGTATTTT. The whole variable domain, remainder taken from reference TRBV30 and TRBJ2-3, is SQTIHQWPATLVQPVGSPLSLECTVEGTSNPNLYWYRQAAGRGLQLLFYSVGIGQISSEVPQNLSASRPQDRQFILSSKKLLLSDSGFYLCAWKVAGGSDTQYFGPGTRLTVL.

The genes are TRBV2 and TRBJ2-3; TRBD1 agrees at 7 bases. V lost 10 bases, J lost 0 bases, and 10 bases stayed unmatched. This CDR3 spans 15 amino acids. The germline CDR1 and CDR2 sequences are SNHLY and FYNNEI. The DNA of the CDR3 is TGTGCCATCCGACGGGACAGCCCTAGCACAGATACGCAGTATTTT. This codes for CAIRRDSPSTDTQYF.

The chain couples TRBV4-1 to TRBJ1-5; TRBD1 matches 8 bases. Germline lookup yields CDR1 MGHRA and CDR2 YSYEKL. The V segment lost 2 bases and the J segment 3 bases; nucleotides outside the gene matches: 0. CDR3 length: 14 amino acids. In DNA, the CDR3 is TGCGCCAGCAGCCAACAGGGGGCCAATCAGCCCCAGCATTTT. It encodes CASSQQGANQPQHF.

Of note for this clone: The same CDR3 also results from other DNA sequences found in this sample. J is TRBJ2-7 and V is TRBV5-1, with D unclear. The germline V gene encodes CDR1 SGHRS and CDR2 YFSETQ. V was cut by 0 bases and J by 2 bases, with 6 bases left in between. There are 13 residues in the CDR3. The CDR3 spells CASSLDRAYEQYF. The CDR3 region has the DNA TGCGCCAGCAGCTTGGATCGGGCCTACGAGCAGTACTTC.

This chain links TRBV19 with TRBJ1-2, with D possibly matching TRBD1 (6 bases). Trimming took off 7 bases at V and 8 bases at J, with 20 bases between the two ends. The germline CDR1 and CDR2 sequences are LNHDA and SQIVND (reference sequence). This CDR3 comprises 14 residues. CDR3 region: CASMTGGTPSGYTF. The CDR3 nucleotides are TGTGCCAGTATGACGGGGGGCACGCCGAGCGGCTACACCTTC. Based on the CDR3 plus reference TRBV19 and TRBJ1-2, the full variable domain is DGGITQSPKYLFRKEGQNVTLSCEQNLNHDAMYWYRQDPGQGLRLIYYSQIVNDFQKGDIAEGYSVSREKKESFPLTVTSAQKNPTAFYLCASMTGGTPSGYTFGSGTRLTVV.